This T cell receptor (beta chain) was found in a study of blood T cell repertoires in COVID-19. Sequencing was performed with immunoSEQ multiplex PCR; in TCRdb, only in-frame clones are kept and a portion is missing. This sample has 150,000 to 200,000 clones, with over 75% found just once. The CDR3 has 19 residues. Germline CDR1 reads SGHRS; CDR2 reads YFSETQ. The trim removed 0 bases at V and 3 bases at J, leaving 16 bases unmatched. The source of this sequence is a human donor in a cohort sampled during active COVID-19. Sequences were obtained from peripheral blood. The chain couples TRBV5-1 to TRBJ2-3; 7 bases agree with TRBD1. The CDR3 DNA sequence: TGCGCCAGCAGCTTGGCCGAGACCCTAAGACAGGGATCGACAGATACGCAGTATTTT. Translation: CASSLAETLRQGSTDTQYF.